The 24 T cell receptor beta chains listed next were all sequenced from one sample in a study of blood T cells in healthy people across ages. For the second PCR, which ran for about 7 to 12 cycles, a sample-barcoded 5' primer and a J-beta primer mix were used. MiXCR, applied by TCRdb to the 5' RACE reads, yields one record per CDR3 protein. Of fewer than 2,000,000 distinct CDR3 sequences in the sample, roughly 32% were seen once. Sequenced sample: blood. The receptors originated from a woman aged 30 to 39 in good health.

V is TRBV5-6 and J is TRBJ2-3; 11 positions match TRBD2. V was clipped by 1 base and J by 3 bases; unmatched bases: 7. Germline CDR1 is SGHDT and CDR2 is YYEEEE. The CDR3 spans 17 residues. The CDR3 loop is CASSLLASGRLTDTQYF. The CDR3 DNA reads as TGTGCCAGCAGCTTGTTGGCTAGCGGGAGGTTAACAGATACGCAGTATTTT.

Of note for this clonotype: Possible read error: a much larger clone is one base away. The chain's CDR3 is CATSRASGGVETRYF. The CDR3 nucleotides are TGTGCCACCAGCAGAGCCTCGGGGGGCGTAGAGACCCGGTACTTC. The rearrangement uses TRBV15 and TRBJ2-5; the D gene is possibly TRBD2 (7 bases). CDR1 and CDR2 from the germline V gene are LNHNV and YYDKDF (reference sequence). This CDR3 contains 15 residues.

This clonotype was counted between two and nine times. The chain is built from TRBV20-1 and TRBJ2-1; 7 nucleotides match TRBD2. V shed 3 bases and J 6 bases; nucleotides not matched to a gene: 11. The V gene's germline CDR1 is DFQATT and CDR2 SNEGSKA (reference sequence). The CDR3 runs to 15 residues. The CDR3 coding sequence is TGCAGTGCTAGTAAGGGCGGGAGCTGGTTCAATGAGCAGTTCTTC. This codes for CSASKGGSWFNEQFF.

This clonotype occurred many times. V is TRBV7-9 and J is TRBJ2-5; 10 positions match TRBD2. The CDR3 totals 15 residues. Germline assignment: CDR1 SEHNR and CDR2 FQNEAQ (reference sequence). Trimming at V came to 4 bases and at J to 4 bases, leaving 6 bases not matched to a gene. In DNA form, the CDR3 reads TGTGCCAGCAGCTCGGCTAGCGGGGGAGGAGAGACCCAGTACTTC. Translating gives CASSSASGGGETQYF.

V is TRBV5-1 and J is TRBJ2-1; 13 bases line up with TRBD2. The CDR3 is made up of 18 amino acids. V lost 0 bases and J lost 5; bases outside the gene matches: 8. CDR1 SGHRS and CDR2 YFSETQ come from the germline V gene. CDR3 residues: CASSLANGLAGANNEQFF. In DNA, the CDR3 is TGCGCCAGCAGCTTGGCCAACGGACTAGCGGGGGCCAACAATGAGCAGTTCTTC. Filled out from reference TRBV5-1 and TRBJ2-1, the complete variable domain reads KAGVTQTPRYLIKTRGQQVTLSCSPISGHRSVSWYQQTPGQGLQFLFEYFSETQRNKGNFPGRFSGRQFSNSRSEMNVSTLELGDSALYLCASSLANGLAGANNEQFFGPGTRLTVL.

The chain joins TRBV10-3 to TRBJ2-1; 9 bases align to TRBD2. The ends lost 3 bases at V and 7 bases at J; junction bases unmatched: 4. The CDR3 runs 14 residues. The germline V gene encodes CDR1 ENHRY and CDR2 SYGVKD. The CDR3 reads CAISDWLAGNEQFF. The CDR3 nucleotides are TGTGCCATCAGTGACTGGCTAGCGGGAAATGAGCAGTTCTTC.

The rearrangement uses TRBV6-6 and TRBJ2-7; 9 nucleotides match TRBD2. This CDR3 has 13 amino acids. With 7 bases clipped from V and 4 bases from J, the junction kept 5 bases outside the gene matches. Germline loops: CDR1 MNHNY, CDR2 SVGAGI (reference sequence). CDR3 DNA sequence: TGTGCCAGCAAGCCTAGCGGGGTATACGAGCAGTACTTC. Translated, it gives CASKPSGVYEQYF.

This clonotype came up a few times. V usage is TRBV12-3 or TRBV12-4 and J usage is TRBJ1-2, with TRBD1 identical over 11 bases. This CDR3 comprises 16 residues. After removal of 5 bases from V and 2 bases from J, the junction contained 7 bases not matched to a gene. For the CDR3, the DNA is TGTGCCAGCAGTGCACCGGGACAGGGGGGGAACTATGGCTACACCTTC. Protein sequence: CASSAPGQGGNYGYTF.

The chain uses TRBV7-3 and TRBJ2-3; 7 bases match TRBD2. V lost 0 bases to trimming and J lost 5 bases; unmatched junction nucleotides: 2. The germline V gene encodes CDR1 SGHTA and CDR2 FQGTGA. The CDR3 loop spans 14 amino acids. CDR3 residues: CASSLTGGQDTQYF. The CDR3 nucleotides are TGTGCCAGCAGCTTAACGGGAGGGCAAGATACGCAGTATTTT.

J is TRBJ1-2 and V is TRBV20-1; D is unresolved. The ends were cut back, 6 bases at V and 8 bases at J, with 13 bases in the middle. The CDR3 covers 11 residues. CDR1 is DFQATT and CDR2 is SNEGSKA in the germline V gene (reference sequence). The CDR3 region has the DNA TGCAGTGCGCCATTCAGAGCCGGCTACACCTTC. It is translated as CSAPFRAGYTF.

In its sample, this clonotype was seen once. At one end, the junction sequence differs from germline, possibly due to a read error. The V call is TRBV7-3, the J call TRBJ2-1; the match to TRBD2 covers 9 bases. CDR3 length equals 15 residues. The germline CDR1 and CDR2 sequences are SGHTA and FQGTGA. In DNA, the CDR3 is TGTGCCAGCAGACCGACTAGCGGCCCACACAATGAGCGGTTCTTC. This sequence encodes CASRPTSGPHNERFF. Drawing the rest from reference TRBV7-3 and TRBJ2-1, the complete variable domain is GAGVSQTPSNKVTEKGKYVELRCDPISGHTALYWYRQSLGQGPEFLIYFQGTGAADDSGLPNDRFFAVRPEGSVSTLKIQRTERGDSAVYLCASRPTSGPHNERFFGPGTRLTVL.

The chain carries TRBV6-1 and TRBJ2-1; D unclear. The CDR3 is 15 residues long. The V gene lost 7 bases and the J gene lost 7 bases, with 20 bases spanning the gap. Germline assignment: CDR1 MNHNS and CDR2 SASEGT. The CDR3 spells CASTDGGILGNEQFF. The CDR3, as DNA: TGTGCCAGCACCGACGGCGGAATTTTGGGAAATGAGCAGTTCTTC.

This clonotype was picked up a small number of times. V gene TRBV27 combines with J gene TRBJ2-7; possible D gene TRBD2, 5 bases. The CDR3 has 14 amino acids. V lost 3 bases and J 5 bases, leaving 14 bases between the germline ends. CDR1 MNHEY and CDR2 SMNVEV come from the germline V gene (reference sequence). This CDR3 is CASSFLGSRDEQYF. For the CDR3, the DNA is TGTGCCAGCAGTTTTTTAGGGAGTCGTGACGAGCAGTACTTC.

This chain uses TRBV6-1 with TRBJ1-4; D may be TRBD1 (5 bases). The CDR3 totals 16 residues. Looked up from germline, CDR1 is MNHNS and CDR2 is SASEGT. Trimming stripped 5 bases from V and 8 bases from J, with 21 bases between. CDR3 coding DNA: TGTGCCAGCAGTTCCATCCTTCAGGGTTCGGGGGAAAAACTGTTTTTT. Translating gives CASSSILQGSGEKLFF.

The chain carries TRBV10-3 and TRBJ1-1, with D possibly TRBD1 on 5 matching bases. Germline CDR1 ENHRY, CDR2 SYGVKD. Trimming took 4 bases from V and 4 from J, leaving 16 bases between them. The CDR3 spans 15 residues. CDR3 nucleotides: TGTGCCATCAGTGGGGGGAAGGGGCGCGGCACTGAAGCTTTCTTT. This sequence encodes CAISGGKGRGTEAFF.

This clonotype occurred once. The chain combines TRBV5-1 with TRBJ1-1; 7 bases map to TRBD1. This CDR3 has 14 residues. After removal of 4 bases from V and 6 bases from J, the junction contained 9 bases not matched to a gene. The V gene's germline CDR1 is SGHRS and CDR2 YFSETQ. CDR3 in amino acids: CASSPYRGMSEAFF. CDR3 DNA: TGCGCCAGCAGCCCCTACAGGGGAATGTCTGAAGCTTTCTTT.

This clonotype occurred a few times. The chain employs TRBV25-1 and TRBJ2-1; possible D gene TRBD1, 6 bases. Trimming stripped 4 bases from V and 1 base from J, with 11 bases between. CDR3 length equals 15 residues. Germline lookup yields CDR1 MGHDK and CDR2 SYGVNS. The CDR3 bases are TGTGCCAGCAGTGCGGTCCAGGGGTCCTACAATGAGCAGTTCTTC. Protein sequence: CASSAVQGSYNEQFF.

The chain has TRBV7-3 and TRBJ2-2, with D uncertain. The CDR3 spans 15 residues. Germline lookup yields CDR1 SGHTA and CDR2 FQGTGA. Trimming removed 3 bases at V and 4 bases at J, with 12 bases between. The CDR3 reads CASSLVSPSTGELFF. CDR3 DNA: TGTGCCAGCAGCTTGGTCTCGCCGTCCACCGGGGAGCTGTTTTTT. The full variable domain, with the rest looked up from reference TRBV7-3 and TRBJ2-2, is GAGVSQTPSNKVTEKGKYVELRCDPISGHTALYWYRQSLGQGPEFLIYFQGTGAADDSGLPNDRFFAVRPEGSVSTLKIQRTERGDSAVYLCASSLVSPSTGELFFGEGSRLTVL.

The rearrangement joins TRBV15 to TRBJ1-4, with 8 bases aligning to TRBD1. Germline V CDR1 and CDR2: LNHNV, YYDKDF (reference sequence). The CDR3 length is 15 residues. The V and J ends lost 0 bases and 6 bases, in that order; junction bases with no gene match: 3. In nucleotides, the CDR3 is TGTGCCACCAGCAGAGAAGCAGGGGGCTATGAAAAACTGTTTTTT. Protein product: CATSREAGGYEKLFF. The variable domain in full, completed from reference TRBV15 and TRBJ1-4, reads DAMVIQNPRYQVTQFGKPVTLSCSQTLNHNVMYWYQQKSSQAPKLLFHYYDKDFNNEADTPDNFQSRRPNTSFCFLDIRSPGLGDTAMYLCATSREAGGYEKLFFGSGTQLSVL.

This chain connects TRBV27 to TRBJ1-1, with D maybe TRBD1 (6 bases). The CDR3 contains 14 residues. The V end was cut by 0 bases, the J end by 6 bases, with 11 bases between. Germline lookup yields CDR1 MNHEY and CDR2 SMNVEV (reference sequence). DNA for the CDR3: TGTGCCAGCAGTTTATCCCGACAGGATCCTGAAGCTTTCTTT. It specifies CASSLSRQDPEAFF.

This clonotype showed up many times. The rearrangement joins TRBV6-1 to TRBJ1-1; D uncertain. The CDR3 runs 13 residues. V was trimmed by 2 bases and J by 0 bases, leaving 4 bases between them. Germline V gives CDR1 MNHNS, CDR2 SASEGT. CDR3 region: CASSEQVNTEAFF. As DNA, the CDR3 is TGTGCCAGCAGTGAACAGGTGAACACTGAAGCTTTCTTT.

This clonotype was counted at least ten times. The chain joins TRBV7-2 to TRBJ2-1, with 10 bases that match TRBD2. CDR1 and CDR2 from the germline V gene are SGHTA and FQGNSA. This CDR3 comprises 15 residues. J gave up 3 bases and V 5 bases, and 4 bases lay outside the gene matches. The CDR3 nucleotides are TGTGCCAGCAGCATCCTAGCGGGGGACTACAATGAGCAGTTCTTC. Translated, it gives CASSILAGDYNEQFF.

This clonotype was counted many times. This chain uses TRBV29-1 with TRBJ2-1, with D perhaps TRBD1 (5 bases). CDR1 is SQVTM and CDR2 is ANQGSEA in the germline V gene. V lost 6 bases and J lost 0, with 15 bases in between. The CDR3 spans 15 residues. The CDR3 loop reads CSVGDGQVSYNEQFF. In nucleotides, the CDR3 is TGCAGCGTAGGAGACGGACAAGTCTCCTACAATGAGCAGTTCTTC.

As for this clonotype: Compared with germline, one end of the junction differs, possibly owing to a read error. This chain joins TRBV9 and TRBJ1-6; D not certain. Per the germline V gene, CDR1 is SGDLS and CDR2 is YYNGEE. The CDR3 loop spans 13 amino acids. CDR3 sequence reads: CASNVAPNSPLHF. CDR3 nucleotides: TGTGCCAGCAACGTAGCTCCTAATTCACCCCTCCACTTT.